This T cell receptor beta chain was captured in a study of T cells after somatic rescue of genetic block. Germline CDR1 SNHLY, CDR2 FYNNEI. Trimming cost V 9 bases and J 0 bases; bases outside gene matches: 14. The CDR3 runs to 17 residues. Measured with immunoSEQ multiplex PCR; TCRdb has only the in-frame clones, and not every one. The profile shows roughly 110,000 clones, 85% to 95% of them singletons. Sample: peripheral blood mononuclear cells (PBMCs). The sequence derives from a woman between 18 and 29 years old. The genes are TRBV2 and TRBJ2-4, with 7 bases fitting TRBD1. This chain's CDR3 is CASLDRTLAVAKNIQYF. CDR3 DNA: TGTGCCAGTCTGGACAGGACCTTGGCGGTAGCCAAAAACATTCAGTACTTC.